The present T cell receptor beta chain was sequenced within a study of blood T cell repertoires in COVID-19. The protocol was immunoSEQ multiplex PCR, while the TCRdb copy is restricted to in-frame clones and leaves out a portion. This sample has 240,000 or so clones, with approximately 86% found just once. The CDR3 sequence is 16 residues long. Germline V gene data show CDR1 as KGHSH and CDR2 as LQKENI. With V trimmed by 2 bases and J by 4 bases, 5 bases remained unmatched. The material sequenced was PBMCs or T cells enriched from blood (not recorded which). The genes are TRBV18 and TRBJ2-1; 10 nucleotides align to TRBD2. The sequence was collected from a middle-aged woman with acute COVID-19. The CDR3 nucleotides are TGTGCCAGCTCACCAGTACAAGCGGGAGGGTACAATGAGCAGTTCTTC. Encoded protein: CASSPVQAGGYNEQFF.